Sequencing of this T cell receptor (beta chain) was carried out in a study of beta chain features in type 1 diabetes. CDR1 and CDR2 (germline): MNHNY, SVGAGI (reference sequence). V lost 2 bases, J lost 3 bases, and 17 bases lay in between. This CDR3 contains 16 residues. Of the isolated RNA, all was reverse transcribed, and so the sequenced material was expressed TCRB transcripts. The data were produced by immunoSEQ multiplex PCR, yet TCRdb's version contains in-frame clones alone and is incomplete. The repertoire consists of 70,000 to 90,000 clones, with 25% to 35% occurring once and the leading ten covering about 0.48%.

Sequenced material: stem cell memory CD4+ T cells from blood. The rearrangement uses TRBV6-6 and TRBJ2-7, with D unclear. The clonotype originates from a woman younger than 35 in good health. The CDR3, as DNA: TGTGCCAGCAGTTACACTACGCCGAAAGCTGGCTACGAGCAGTACTTC. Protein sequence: CASSYTTPKAGYEQYF.